This T cell receptor (beta chain) was captured by sequencing in a study of blood T cell repertoires in COVID-19. V was pared by 4 bases and J by 1 base, with 7 bases between. The V gene's germline CDR1 is MNHEY and CDR2 SVGAGI. The CDR3 sequence is 13 residues long. Clones were sequenced by immunoSEQ multiplex PCR, and TCRdb holds only the in-frame ones, with some missing. The sample shows some 250,000 clones, about three quarters of them seen only once. Sequences were obtained from peripheral blood. This clonotype originated in a woman older than 75 with acute or convalescent COVID-19. This chain uses TRBV6-5 with TRBJ1-1; possible D gene TRBD1, 6 bases. CDR3 DNA: TGTGCCAGCAGTTTGGGACAGAACACTGAAGCTTTCTTT. It encodes CASSLGQNTEAFF.